This note documents a single T cell receptor beta chain sequence. Trimming removed 5 bases from V and 4 bases from J; junction bases left unmatched: 22. CDR3 length: 20 residues. Germline loops: CDR1 MNHNS, CDR2 SASEGT. These data originate in a study of glioma-infiltrating T cells. Using RNA template, CDR3s of TCR alpha and beta were amplified with iRepertoire arm-PCR. Each CDR3 protein gets one entry after TCRdb re-called the multiplex PCR reads with MiXCR. The sample lists about 410,000 distinct CDR3 sequences, approximately 42% seen once, with around 12% in the top ten. This chain uses TRBV6-1 with TRBJ2-1; 8 bases map to TRBD2. Sample: glioma tissue, nonneoplastic brain tissue, or PBMCs (not recorded which). The source is a human donor with low-grade glioma or glioblastoma, undergoing nonglioma brain surgery, or in good health (not recorded which). The CDR3 bases are TGTGCCAGCAGTCCCACTAGAATAGCGGGGCAGATTCCAGCATACAATGAGCAGTTCTTC. Its protein is CASSPTRIAGQIPAYNEQFF.